The clone carrying this T cell receptor beta chain was recorded at least ten times. The sample belongs to a study of T-cell reconstitution after alpha-beta-depleted transplantation in children. The CDR3 length is 17 residues. Germline loops: CDR1 DFQATT, CDR2 SNEGSKA (reference sequence). V was cut by 0 bases and J by 5 bases, with 22 bases left in between. TCRbeta library construction was performed incorporating unique molecular identifiers. Using its own MiXCR run on the PCR reads, TCRdb lists one record per CDR3 protein. The sample holds 200,000 to 300,000 distinct CDR3 sequences; 9.5% to 15% are singletons and the top ten take about 2.4%.

The source is a human donor who donated a stem cell graft to a child with acute lymphoblastic leukemia. Sample: PBMCs from the stem cell graft donor, taken from the stem cell graft. This chain joins TRBV20-1 and TRBJ2-5; the D gene is possibly TRBD1 (6 bases). The CDR3 coding sequence is TGCAGTGCTAGAGATAGGGACATCAGAAAGATAGTTGAGACCCAGTACTTC. Translated, it gives CSARDRDIRKIVETQYF.